Sequencing of this T cell receptor (beta chain) was carried out in a study of cytomegalovirus exposure and HLA in healthy donors. Points from the study as a whole: An analysis was carried out later, and it reportedly showed fewer N-insertions in an Asian-associated ancestry cluster than the approximately 700-donor mean. Some public TCRs appeared in many individuals, while most sequences were rare.

The PCR was carried out with 60 Vbeta primers and 13 Jbeta primers. Authors' analysis steps: A later analysis counted tens of millions of unique TCR beta chains, some 11 million shared. Sequencing was performed with immunoSEQ multiplex PCR; in TCRdb, only in-frame clones are kept and a portion is missing. The V and J calls and clone size were taken over from that table, and D and trimming were inferred from the DNA. The table lists tens of thousands of clones, approximately 84% of them singletons. As concerns this clone: No antigen is known for it.

V dropped 7 bases and J dropped 7 bases, with 10 bases sitting between them. Germline V gene data show CDR1 as SQVTM and CDR2 as ANQGSEA. The CDR3 consists of 10 residues. The sequenced sample consisted of PBMCs. This rearrangement joins TRBV29-1 to TRBJ1-2; D not certain. This TCR was recovered from a girl aged 2-10 years in good health and CMV-seropositive. The CDR3 nucleotides are TGCAGCGCCACCGCCGGTGGCTACACCTTC. Encoded protein: CSATAGGYTF.